A single sample gave rise to the 5 T cell receptor beta chains below, sequenced in a study of radiotherapy plus CTLA-4 blockade in lung cancer. The data were produced by immunoSEQ multiplex PCR, yet TCRdb's version contains in-frame clones alone and is incomplete. The sample shows about 73,000 clones, around 87% of them seen only once. Sequencing used peripheral blood, obtained from a patient treated with radiotherapy plus ipilimumab. These receptors were taken from a human donor with non-small cell lung cancer that progressed on radiotherapy plus ipilimumab.

V usage is TRBV10-3 and J usage is TRBJ2-3, with a possible D match to TRBD1 (6 bases). The CDR3 covers 15 residues. V was cut by 7 bases and J by 0 bases, with 14 bases left in between. Germline V gene data show CDR1 as ENHRY and CDR2 as SYGVKD. CDR3 in amino acids: CAIKEDRTSTDTQYF. CDR3 coding DNA: TGTGCCATCAAAGAGGACAGAACTAGCACAGATACGCAGTATTTT.

This clone appeared once. The chain employs TRBV29-1 and TRBJ2-4; tentative D call: TRBD2 (6 bases). CDR3 length: 12 residues. The ends were cut back, 3 bases at V and 8 bases at J, with 11 bases in the middle. The germline V gene encodes CDR1 SQVTM and CDR2 ANQGSEA. The CDR3 nucleotides read TGCAGCGTTGAGGGGGGTTCGGACATTCAGTACTTC. This sequence encodes CSVEGGSDIQYF.

In the case of this clone: Given the absence of the conserved phenylalanine or tryptophan at the CDR3 end, a read error is likely. The chain carries TRBV7-9 and TRBJ2-7; 7 nucleotides line up with TRBD2. Germline CDR1 reads SEHNR; CDR2 reads FQNEAQ (reference sequence). After removal of 6 bases from V and 6 bases from J, the junction contained 5 bases not matched to a gene. This CDR3 comprises 12 residues. CDR3: CASSRLAGEQYG. The CDR3 nucleotides are TGTGCCAGCAGTCGACTAGCAGGCGAGCAGTACGGC.

The chain employs TRBV6-1 and TRBJ2-7; the match to TRBD2 covers 13 bases. Germline loops: CDR1 MNHNS, CDR2 SASEGT. The CDR3 extends over 15 amino acids. Trimming at V came to 4 bases and at J to 3 bases, leaving 3 bases not matched to a gene. CDR3 residues: CASSGGLAGVYEQYF. The CDR3 nucleotides read TGTGCCAGCAGTGGAGGACTAGCGGGAGTCTACGAGCAGTACTTC.

The chain employs TRBV5-6 and TRBJ1-1; D ambiguous. Germline CDR1 and CDR2: SGHDT and YYEEEE. Trimming stripped 0 bases from V and 8 bases from J, with 17 bases between. The CDR3 has 15 residues. Here the CDR3 reads CASSLGYIYSPEAFF. Here the CDR3 DNA reads TGTGCCAGCAGCTTGGGATATATCTATTCCCCCGAAGCTTTCTTT.